This TCR beta chain comes out of a study of blood T cell repertoires in COVID-19. This clone appeared once. Data came from immunoSEQ multiplex PCR; TCRdb stores just in-frame clones and leaves some out. The sample lists 60,000 to 85,000 clones, around 87% occurring once. V shed 5 bases, J shed 2 bases, and the junction held 6 bases outside the gene matches. Germline lookup yields CDR1 LNHDA and CDR2 SQIVND (reference sequence). This CDR3 spans 15 amino acids. The chain joins TRBV19 to TRBJ2-7; 10 bases map to TRBD1. Sequencing input: peripheral blood. This clonotype was sampled from a human donor in a cohort sampled during active COVID-19. The CDR3 region is CASSPAGTGAYEQYF. The CDR3 nucleotides read TGTGCCAGTAGTCCGGCCGGGACAGGGGCCTACGAGCAGTACTTC. The variable domain in full, completed from reference TRBV19 and TRBJ2-7, reads DGGITQSPKYLFRKEGQNVTLSCEQNLNHDAMYWYRQDPGQGLRLIYYSQIVNDFQKGDIAEGYSVSREKKESFPLTVTSAQKNPTAFYLCASSPAGTGAYEQYFGPGTRLTVT.